This T cell receptor beta chain originates from a study of PD-1 blockade in classical Hodgkin lymphoma. Regarding the study as a whole: Significant TCR diversity gains by C4D1 occurred in CD4+ but not CD8+ cells. Complete responders matched newly diagnosed patients in baseline diversity.

Relapses following autologous stem cell transplantation were seen in all patients, with brentuximab vedotin exposure varying. Best response was recorded as complete response, partial response or progressive disease. Details on this clone: Its antigen is currently unknown.

Profiling relied on immunoSEQ multiplex PCR, and the TCRdb table lists in-frame clones only, not all of them. The sample has about 26,000 clones; around 80% are singletons. Sequences were derived from peripheral blood mononuclear cells (PBMCs), sampled before the second cycle of nivolumab. The receptor comes from a human donor with classical Hodgkin lymphoma.

The CDR3 region has the DNA TGTGCCAGCGGACAGGGGTCCTACGAGCAGTACTTC. Protein: CASGQGSYEQYF. The V call is TRBV7-9, the J call TRBJ2-7; 9 nucleotides match TRBD1. Germline-derived CDR1 and CDR2 are SEHNR and FQNEAQ (reference sequence). The CDR3 extends over 12 amino acids. V was clipped by 8 bases and J by 1 base; unmatched bases: 0.